This T cell receptor beta chain was obtained from a study of shared clonotypes between healthy human individuals. Study-wide results and caveats: Rarefaction gave evidence that sorted-subset sequencing remained incomplete despite large depth.

The V segment lost 6 bases and the J segment 6 bases; nucleotides outside the gene matches: 14. This CDR3 has 16 residues. Looked up from germline, CDR1 is SGHRS and CDR2 is YFSETQ. With regard to this clone: Its antigen is not identified.

Only in-frame clones appear in the TCRdb table, and some are missing; sequencing was by immunoSEQ multiplex PCR. The sample comprises about 2.4 million clones, approximately 94% of which are singletons, and around 0.4% rests with the top ten. The TCR sequence derives from a man aged 18 to 30 in good health. Some clones in this sample may be carry-over from other donors' samples. The specimen sequenced was naive CD4+ T cells from PBMCs. Subset noted: CD45RA+ positively selected. This chain joins TRBV5-1 and TRBJ2-1; 8 bases fit TRBD2. CDR3: CASMRVSGIGGNEQFF. CDR3 sequence (DNA): TGCGCCAGCATGCGGGTTAGCGGGATCGGCGGCAATGAGCAGTTCTTC.